The rows below give T cell receptor beta chains drawn from one sample of a study of cytomegalovirus exposure and HLA in healthy donors. Sequencing was performed with immunoSEQ multiplex PCR; in TCRdb, only in-frame clones are kept and a portion is missing. The sample lists 100,000 to 150,000 clones; approximately 94% were seen once. Sequencing was carried out using PBMCs. Source of these receptors: a woman younger than 30 in good health and CMV-seronegative. CDR3s include the opening cysteine and the closing phenylalanine or tryptophan. A D gene is named only where the DNA matches it firmly. The size of a clone is reported for some rows only, either as once, few or many, or as a class for expanded clones.

V: TRBV19; size: once; J: TRBJ2-7; D: .; CDR3: CASSVPGLSYEQYF; DNA: TGTGCCAGTAGTGTCCCAGGGCTCTCCTACGAGCAGTACTTC
V: TRBV30; size: .; J: TRBJ2-3; D: TRBD1; CDR3: CAWTRTGVTDTQYF; DNA: TGTGCCTGGACAAGGACAGGGGTCACAGATACGCAGTATTTT
V: TRBV5-1; size: few; J: TRBJ1-6; D: .; CDR3: CASSTDNSPLHF; DNA: TGCGCCAGCAGTACAGACAATTCACCCCTCCACTTT
V: TRBV6-1; size: .; J: TRBJ1-2; D: .; CDR3: CASSDNSYGYTF; DNA: TGTGCCAGCAGTGATAACAGTTACGGCTACACCTTC
V: TRBV5-6; size: .; J: TRBJ1-2; D: TRBD1; CDR3: CASSAGTAYGYTF; DNA: TGTGCCAGCAGCGCTGGGACAGCATATGGCTACACCTTC
V: TRBV9; size: once; J: TRBJ1-3; D: .; CDR3: CASSVGGHDRGNTIYF; DNA: TGTGCCAGCAGCGTAGGAGGACACGATCGTGGAAACACCATATATTTT
V: TRBV11-2; size: once; J: TRBJ2-7; D: TRBD2; CDR3: CASSLIAGGGNEQYF; DNA: TGTGCCAGCAGCTTGATCGCGGGAGGAGGCAACGAGCAGTACTTC
V: TRBV5-1; size: .; J: TRBJ1-3; D: TRBD1; CDR3: CASSFGTAGNTIYF; DNA: TGCGCCAGCAGTTTCGGGACAGCCGGAAACACCATATATTTT
V: TRBV30; size: .; J: TRBJ1-2; D: .; CDR3: CAWSTNGLFNYGYTF; DNA: TGTGCCTGGAGTACTAACGGCCTGTTTAACTATGGCTACACCTTC
V: TRBV28; size: .; J: TRBJ1-2; D: .; CDR3: CASSYASVRANYGYTF; DNA: TGTGCCAGCAGTTACGCGTCCGTCAGGGCTAACTATGGCTACACCTTC
V: TRBV20-1; size: .; J: TRBJ2-1; D: .; CDR3: CSARAESEQFF; DNA: TGCAGTGCTAGAGCGGAGTCCGAGCAGTTCTTC
V: TRBV27; size: .; J: TRBJ2-7; D: TRBD2; CDR3: CASKAGGRAYEQYF; DNA: TGTGCCAGTAAAGCGGGAGGGAGGGCCTACGAGCAGTACTTC
V: TRBV27; size: .; J: TRBJ2-2; D: TRBD2; CDR3: CASRGLAGGPGAGELFF; DNA: TGTGCCAGCAGAGGACTAGCGGGAGGGCCTGGAGCCGGGGAGCTGTTTTTT
V: TRBV5-4; size: .; J: TRBJ1-4; D: .; CDR3: CASSLTPLNEKLFF; DNA: TGTGCCAGCAGCTTGACTCCTTTGAATGAAAAACTGTTTTTT
V: TRBV2; size: .; J: TRBJ1-4; D: .; CDR3: CASSSQGVSEKLFF; DNA: TGTGCCAGCAGTTCACAGGGAGTAAGCGAAAAACTGTTTTTT
V: TRBV5-6; size: .; J: TRBJ1-2; D: .; CDR3: CASSLRYGYTF; DNA: TGTGCCAGCAGCTTGCGGTATGGCTACACCTTC
V: TRBV19; size: .; J: TRBJ2-1; D: .; CDR3: CASSHGGSEQFF; DNA: TGTGCCAGTAGCCATGGGGGGTCTGAGCAGTTCTTC
V: TRBV19; size: .; J: TRBJ1-4; D: .; CDR3: CASSARPPRGEKLFF; DNA: TGTGCCAGTAGTGCCAGACCTCCTAGGGGCGAAAAACTGTTTTTT
V: TRBV5-4; size: few; J: TRBJ1-1; D: .; CDR3: CASISKGPGDTEAFF; DNA: TGTGCCAGCATCTCGAAGGGGCCTGGGGACACTGAAGCTTTCTTT
V: TRBV7-2; size: once; J: TRBJ1-2; D: TRBD1; CDR3: CASSYNRGRYGYTF; DNA: TGTGCCAGCAGCTACAACAGGGGGCGCTATGGCTACACCTTC
V: TRBV18; size: .; J: TRBJ1-1; D: .; CDR3: CASSTRGMNTEAFF; DNA: TGTGCCAGCTCAACCCGCGGTATGAACACTGAAGCTTTCTTT
V: TRBV2; size: .; J: TRBJ2-1; D: TRBD1; CDR3: CASSRQGVAYNEQFF; DNA: TGTGCCAGCAGCCGACAGGGGGTCGCCTACAATGAGCAGTTCTTC
V: TRBV7-9; size: .; J: TRBJ2-2; D: .; CDR3: CASSLARNTGELFF; DNA: TGTGCCAGCAGCTTAGCGCGGAACACCGGGGAGCTGTTTTTT
V: TRBV28; size: .; J: TRBJ1-2; D: TRBD1; CDR3: CASSLLDRWSGGYTF; DNA: TGTGCCAGCAGTTTATTGGACAGGTGGTCAGGAGGCTACACCTTC
V: TRBV4-2; size: .; J: TRBJ2-2; D: .; CDR3: CASIPSAGGNTGELFF; DNA: TGTGCCAGCATCCCAAGTGCCGGGGGGAACACCGGGGAGCTGTTTTTT
V: TRBV5-1; size: .; J: TRBJ1-3; D: .; CDR3: CASSLASLGGNTIYF; DNA: TGCGCCAGCAGCTTGGCGTCGCTCGGTGGAAACACCATATATTTT
V: TRBV7-8; size: .; J: TRBJ2-3; D: TRBD1; CDR3: CASSPGGQPLADTQYF; DNA: TGTGCCAGCAGCCCTGGGGGACAGCCCTTAGCAGATACGCAGTATTTT
V: TRBV10-2; size: few; J: TRBJ2-7; D: TRBD2; CDR3: CASSVPSGSNYEQYF; DNA: TGCGCCAGCAGCGTCCCTAGCGGGAGTAACTACGAGCAGTACTTC
V: TRBV5-1; size: few; J: TRBJ1-3; D: .; CDR3: CASSFTGGSGNTIYF; DNA: TGCGCCAGCAGCTTTACCGGAGGCTCTGGAAACACCATATATTTT
V: TRBV21-1; size: .; J: TRBJ2-2; D: .; CDR3: CASSSRSGRPPSSPGELFF; DNA: TGTGCCAGCAGTTCCCGCAGCGGGAGGCCCCCAAGTTCCCCCGGGGAGCTGTTTTTT
V: TRBV27; size: .; J: TRBJ2-4; D: TRBD1; CDR3: CASSSDRGSAKNIQYF; DNA: TGTGCCAGCAGTTCCGACAGGGGCTCAGCCAAAAACATTCAGTACTTC
V: TRBV19; size: .; J: TRBJ1-5; D: .; CDR3: CASQPQGGANQPQHF; DNA: TGTGCCAGTCAACCACAGGGTGGTGCGAATCAGCCCCAGCATTTT
V: TRBV5-1; size: .; J: TRBJ2-1; D: .; CDR3: CASSRVGRSYNEQFF; DNA: TGCGCCAGCAGCCGGGTAGGCCGCTCCTACAATGAGCAGTTCTTC
V: TRBV6-1; size: .; J: TRBJ1-1; D: .; CDR3: CASSAGPQNTEAFF; DNA: TGTGCCAGCAGCGCGGGTCCTCAGAACACTGAAGCTTTCTTT
V: TRBV7-9; size: .; J: TRBJ2-3; D: TRBD2; CDR3: CASSPTSSGTDTQYF; DNA: TGTGCCAGCAGCCCGACTAGCTCTGGCACAGATACGCAGTATTTT
V: TRBV2; size: .; J: TRBJ1-1; D: .; CDR3: CASSIRGTEAFF; DNA: TGTGCCAGCAGCATCAGGGGAACTGAAGCTTTCTTT
V: TRBV6-1; size: .; J: TRBJ2-2; D: .; CDR3: CASSEVPREELFF; DNA: TGTGCCAGCAGTGAAGTTCCCCGGGAGGAGCTGTTTTTT
V: TRBV11-2; size: .; J: TRBJ2-2; D: .; CDR3: CATKEQANTGELFF; DNA: TGTGCCACCAAAGAGCAGGCGAACACCGGGGAGCTGTTTTTT
V: TRBV9; size: .; J: TRBJ1-1; D: TRBD1; CDR3: CASSPQSGGSNTEAFF; DNA: TGTGCCAGCAGCCCCCAATCAGGGGGCTCAAACACTGAAGCTTTCTTT
V: TRBV19; size: .; J: TRBJ2-7; D: .; CDR3: CASSPGGAGPSMFYEQYF; DNA: TGTGCCAGTAGTCCCGGGGGAGCGGGCCCCTCCATGTTCTACGAGCAGTACTTC
V: TRBV4-1; size: .; J: TRBJ2-2; D: .; CDR3: CASTPLRQSNTGELFF; DNA: TGCGCCAGCACCCCGTTGCGGCAGTCCAACACCGGGGAGCTGTTTTTT
V: TRBV5-1; size: .; J: TRBJ2-5; D: .; CDR3: CASTRGGQETQYF; DNA: TGCGCCAGCACTCGTGGCGGTCAAGAGACCCAGTACTTC
V: TRBV30; size: .; J: TRBJ2-3; D: TRBD2; CDR3: CAWTSGFTDTQYF; DNA: TGTGCCTGGACTAGCGGATTCACAGATACGCAGTATTTT
V: TRBV30; size: .; J: TRBJ1-1; D: .; CDR3: CAWSVLLDTEAFF; DNA: TGTGCCTGGAGTGTACTCTTAGACACTGAAGCTTTCTTT
V: TRBV30; size: .; J: TRBJ2-3; D: .; CDR3: CAWSVGSGNTDTQYF; DNA: TGTGCCTGGAGTGTAGGGTCAGGGAACACAGATACGCAGTATTTT
V: TRBV7-9; size: .; J: TRBJ1-5; D: .; CDR3: CASSSWEGNQPQHF; DNA: TGTGCCAGCAGCTCCTGGGAGGGCAATCAGCCCCAGCATTTT
V: TRBV4-1; size: .; J: TRBJ2-1; D: .; CDR3: CASSRAASSYNEQFF; DNA: TGCGCCAGCAGCCGCGCGGCGAGCTCCTACAATGAGCAGTTCTTC
V: TRBV28; size: .; J: TRBJ2-4; D: TRBD1; CDR3: CASSEIGTASHIQYF; DNA: TGTGCCAGCAGTGAAATCGGGACAGCAAGCCACATTCAGTACTTC
V: TRBV6-5; size: .; J: TRBJ1-1; D: .; CDR3: CASSFGRGAFF; DNA: TGTGCCAGCAGTTTTGGGCGGGGGGCTTTCTTT
V: TRBV28; size: .; J: TRBJ1-4; D: TRBD1; CDR3: CASSPRTGGNEKLFF; DNA: TGTGCCAGCAGTCCTCGGACAGGGGGTAATGAAAAACTGTTTTTT
V: TRBV4-2; size: .; J: TRBJ2-7; D: .; CDR3: CASSQETGRAPYEQYF; DNA: TGTGCCAGCAGCCAAGAGACGGGAAGAGCCCCCTACGAGCAGTACTTC
V: TRBV27; size: .; J: TRBJ2-3; D: .; CDR3: CASSMNRADTQYF; DNA: TGTGCCAGCAGTATGAACAGGGCAGATACGCAGTATTTT
V: TRBV11-2; size: once; J: TRBJ1-2; D: .; CDR3: CASSSSPYGYTF; DNA: TGTGCCAGCAGCTCGAGTCCTTATGGCTACACCTTC
V: TRBV28; size: once; J: TRBJ2-1; D: TRBD2; CDR3: CASSSPSGRLGEQFF; DNA: TGTGCCAGCAGTTCACCTAGCGGGAGACTCGGTGAGCAGTTCTTC